These 20 T cell receptor beta chains share one sample of origin, sequenced in a study of T cell repertoires in cytomegalovirus infection. These receptors lack a known antigen. TCRdb re-analysed the reads in MiXCR, keeping a single row per CDR3 protein. The data show about 770,000 distinct CDR3 sequences, just under 30% seen once. The sample consisted of cultured CD8+ T cells from PBMCs, taken from culture after CMV antigen stimulation. These receptors all come from a human donor in good health (CMV status not recorded). Some clones in this sample may be carry-over from other donors' samples.

The gene calls are TRBV7-6 and TRBJ1-2, with TRBD1 matching 7 bases. Germline V gene lookup returns CDR1 SGHVS and CDR2 FNYEAQ. CDR3 length: 16 residues. The V segment lost 3 bases and the J segment 6 bases; nucleotides outside the gene matches: 13. The chain's CDR3 is CASSLGVVGGSDGYTF. DNA of the CDR3: TGTGCCAGCAGCTTGGGGGTGGTAGGGGGCAGCGATGGCTACACCTTC. Full variable domain (remainder filled in from reference TRBV7-6 and TRBJ1-2): GAGVSQSPRYKVTKRGQDVALRCDPISGHVSLYWYRQALGQGPEFLTYFNYEAQQDKSGLPNDRFSAERPEGSISTLTIQRTEQRDSAMYRCASSLGVVGGSDGYTFGSGTRLTVV.

V is TRBV25-1 and J is TRBJ1-1, with TRBD1 matching over 7 bases. With V trimmed by 2 bases and J by 4 bases, 13 bases remained unmatched. Germline lookup yields CDR1 MGHDK and CDR2 SYGVNS. The length of the CDR3 is 17 residues. CDR3 region: CASSEISRGGGGTEAFF. The CDR3 DNA sequence: TGTGCCAGCAGTGAAATAAGTAGGGGAGGGGGCGGCACTGAAGCTTTCTTT.

The chain uses TRBV27 and TRBJ2-1; 8 nucleotides align to TRBD2. The length of the CDR3 is 18 residues. After removal of 0 bases from V and 7 bases from J, the junction contained 14 bases not matched to a gene. CDR1 is MNHEY and CDR2 is SMNVEV in the germline V gene (reference sequence). In nucleotides, the CDR3 is TGTGCCAGCAGTTTATCGATAAGGGCGGGGGGCGGCGAAAATGAGCAGTTCTTC. Protein product: CASSLSIRAGGGENEQFF.

This clonotype has only a few counts. The rearrangement uses TRBV19 and TRBJ1-5; D uncertain. CDR1 is LNHDA and CDR2 is SQIVND in the germline V gene (reference sequence). Trimming removed 0 bases at V and 1 base at J, with 7 bases between. The CDR3 spans 15 residues. CDR3 amino acids: CASSIEVASNQPQHF. CDR3 sequence (DNA): TGTGCCAGTAGTATAGAAGTAGCGAGCAATCAGCCCCAGCATTTT.

The J gene is TRBJ2-3, the V gene TRBV5-1; 15 nucleotides line up with TRBD2. Germline values: CDR1 SGHRS, CDR2 YFSETQ. V lost 4 bases to trimming and J lost 3 bases; unmatched junction nucleotides: 6. The CDR3 has 17 residues. The CDR3 is CASSAGTSGGTTDTQYF. The CDR3 nucleotides are TGCGCCAGCAGCGCCGGGACTAGCGGGGGGACGACAGATACGCAGTATTTT.

V and J are TRBV5-1 and TRBJ2-1; D may be TRBD2 (5 bases). Trimming stripped 2 bases from V and 8 bases from J, with 8 bases between. The CDR3 sequence is 12 residues long. CDR1 is SGHRS, CDR2 YFSETQ, per germline. The CDR3 is CASSFGVDEQFF. Written as DNA, the CDR3 is TGCGCCAGCAGCTTCGGGGTCGATGAGCAGTTCTTC.

This clonotype has only a few counts. This chain links TRBV6-6 with TRBJ2-7, with TRBD1 identical over 9 bases. Germline CDR1 is MNHNY and CDR2 is SVGAGI (reference sequence). J gave up 4 bases and V 6 bases, and 10 bases lay outside the gene matches. This CDR3 is built from 15 residues. CDR3 region: CASRLWTGDRYEQYF. CDR3 in DNA: TGTGCCAGCAGACTGTGGACAGGGGATCGGTACGAGCAGTACTTC.

The J gene is TRBJ1-5, the V gene TRBV7-6, with D possibly being TRBD1 (5 bases). Germline CDR1 and CDR2: SGHVS and FNYEAQ. CDR3 length: 14 residues. The germline V and J ends were trimmed by 1 base and 6 bases, with 10 bases remaining between them. CDR3 residues: CASSLGRGPQPQHF. The CDR3 DNA reads as TGTGCCAGCAGCTTAGGTAGGGGCCCTCAGCCCCAGCATTTT.

J is TRBJ1-1 and V is TRBV4-1; D unclear. This CDR3 is 15 amino acids long. The V end was cut by 0 bases, the J end by 4 bases, with 12 bases between. From germline, CDR1 is MGHRA and CDR2 YSYEKL. Here the CDR3 reads CASSQDTRALTEAFF. The CDR3 nucleotides are TGCGCCAGCAGCCAAGACACAAGGGCGCTCACTGAAGCTTTCTTT.

There are a few counts of this clonotype. V and J are TRBV14 and TRBJ2-1; TRBD2 might be the D (7 bases). CDR1 is SGHDN, CDR2 FVKESK, per germline. The CDR3 covers 16 residues. Trimming took off 6 bases at V and 3 bases at J, with 18 bases between the two ends. The CDR3 loop is CASRRGGAVFYNEQFF. The CDR3 bases are TGTGCCAGCAGACGCGGGGGCGCGGTTTTCTACAATGAGCAGTTCTTC.

This clonotype was counted ten times or more. The chain carries TRBV7-8 and TRBJ1-3; tentatively, D is TRBD1 (5 bases). V lost 5 bases and J lost 0, with 14 bases in between. CDR3 length equals 16 residues. CDR1 SGHVS and CDR2 FQNEAQ come from the germline V gene. CDR3 sequence reads: CASSAKGQHSGNTIYF. The CDR3, as DNA: TGTGCCAGCAGCGCAAAGGGGCAGCACTCTGGAAACACCATATATTTT.

The gene calls are TRBV19 and TRBJ1-1, with TRBD1 matching over 7 bases. Trimming cost V 6 bases and J 3 bases; bases outside gene matches: 7. CDR3 size: 14 residues. The germline CDR1 and CDR2 sequences are LNHDA and SQIVND (reference sequence). The CDR3 is CASRVDRSYTEAFF. For the CDR3, the DNA is TGTGCCAGTAGGGTGGACAGGAGCTACACTGAAGCTTTCTTT.

This chain uses TRBV10-3 with TRBJ2-1; D ambiguous. Per the germline V gene, CDR1 is ENHRY and CDR2 is SYGVKD. This CDR3 is built from 18 residues. V was cut by 0 bases and J by 0 bases, with 15 bases left in between. The CDR3 spells CAISESPRDTGSYNEQFF. CDR3 nucleotide sequence: TGTGCCATCAGTGAGTCGCCGCGAGATACGGGCTCCTACAATGAGCAGTTCTTC.

Only a few counts were recorded for this clonotype. The J gene is TRBJ1-6, the V gene TRBV4-2; perhaps TRBD1 as D (5 bases). This CDR3 has 19 residues. The V gene lost 0 bases and the J gene lost 0 bases, with 15 bases spanning the gap. Germline assignment: CDR1 LGHNA and CDR2 YNFKEQ. CDR3 residues: CASSQEYGGAFSYNSPLHF. DNA of the CDR3: TGTGCCAGCAGCCAAGAATACGGTGGGGCTTTCTCCTATAATTCACCCCTCCACTTT.

This clonotype has only a few counts. The gene calls are TRBV12-3 or TRBV12-4 and TRBJ2-5, with a tentative D call TRBD2 (6 bases). Trimming left V 6 bases short and J 3 bases short, with 14 bases between. This CDR3 region has 14 residues. The CDR3 spells CASRDTGGEETQYF. DNA for the CDR3: TGTGCCAGCAGGGACACGGGCGGGGAAGAGACCCAGTACTTC.

The V gene is TRBV20-1, the J gene TRBJ2-1; D unclear. Trimming shortened V by 1 base and J by 5 bases, and 12 bases separated the two germline ends. Germline loops: CDR1 DFQATT, CDR2 SNEGSKA (reference sequence). CDR3 length: 14 amino acids. In DNA, the CDR3 is TGCAGTGCTAGAGCCCTCTCCATTCACAATGAGCAGTTCTTC. Translating it yields CSARALSIHNEQFF.

With regard to this clonotype: Given a much more abundant clone one base away, this may be a read error. The chain uses TRBV5-4 and TRBJ2-1, with TRBD1 matching 12 bases. From germline, CDR1 is SGHNT and CDR2 YYREEE (reference sequence). The CDR3 length is 14 residues. Here the CDR3 reads CANSRDRGPNEQFF. In DNA form, the CDR3 reads TGTGCCAACAGCCGGGACAGGGGGCCCAATGAGCAGTTCTTC.

The sample holds a few counts of this clonotype. This chain connects TRBV6-1 to TRBJ1-3, with D maybe TRBD1 (5 bases). CDR3 length equals 15 residues. Trimming stripped 2 bases from V and 0 bases from J, with 8 bases between. The germline V gene has CDR1 MNHNS and CDR2 SASEGT. CDR3 coding DNA: TGTGCCAGCAGTGAATTGGGGGGCTCTGGAAACACCATATATTTT. It encodes CASSELGGSGNTIYF.

This clonotype was seen only a few times. The chain uses TRBV6-2 or TRBV6-3 and TRBJ1-6, with D perhaps matching TRBD1 (5 bases). Germline assignment: CDR1 MNHEY and CDR2 SVGEGT. V was pared by 8 bases and J by 7 bases, with 15 bases between. The CDR3 extends over 14 amino acids. As DNA, the CDR3 is TGTGCCAGCTTGTCCAGGGAACAAAATTCACCCCTCCACTTT. Amino acid sequence: CASLSREQNSPLHF.

This clonotype was found a few times. This chain connects TRBV6-2 or TRBV6-3 to TRBJ1-5, with D hard to call. V lost 2 bases and J 11 bases, leaving 19 bases between the germline ends. The length of the CDR3 is 15 residues. In germline, CDR1 is MNHEY, CDR2 SVGEGT. This CDR3 reads CASSYGASPHGAQHF. The CDR3 nucleotides are TGTGCCAGCAGTTACGGAGCCTCTCCACATGGAGCCCAGCATTTT.